This TCR beta chain was identified in a study of graft-versus-host responses after intestinal transplantation (dated by TCRdb to about 2021). About the full investigation: Recipients received multivisceral, liver-intestinal, or isolated intestinal transplants. Rather than being sequenced by the commercial service, samples from a few later patients were sequenced in-house on an Illumina MiSeq and processed with MiXCR. Every recipient was given anti-thymocyte globulin induction, then maintenance tacrolimus and steroids for around three years. To identify alloreactive clones, pre-transplant mixed lymphocyte reaction products were sequenced and then compared with unstimulated pre-transplant donor and recipient T cells. Of the 20 to 25 intestinal transplant recipients enrolled in the cohort, one of whom was a retransplant, a few patients without pretransplant specimens were excluded. A peak of at least 4% donor T cells among recipient peripheral blood mononuclear cells was the definition used for donor T cell macrochimerism. Bulk TCR-beta CDR3 sequencing was used to track graft-versus-host and host-versus-graft alloreactive T cell clones in the graft, circulation and bone marrow after intestinal transplantation.

There are a few counts of this clone. This clone's antigen is unknown. One base away there is no much larger clone; base qualities are not given. Preparation of the library involved the immunoSEQ multiplex PCR assay. For most patients, genomic DNA was isolated with the Qiagen DNeasy Blood and Tissue Kit and shipped frozen to Adaptive Biotechnologies for TCR sequencing. For most patients, high-throughput TCR-beta CDR3 sequencing of genomic DNA was performed by Adaptive Biotechnologies. The original pipeline was this. TCR sequencing data were retrieved from Adaptive's ImmunoSEQ software for 15 to 20 patients, whereas a few other patients were processed with MiXCR and VDJtools. CD4 versus CD8 sorting errors were corrected by removing sequences found in both subsets at a frequency ratio below 5:1. CDR3 nucleotide sequences shared between donor and recipient were removed because the origin of such sequences could not be assigned. At least 2-fold expansion over unstimulated cells and a minimum CFSE-low frequency of 0.002% (template counts) or 0.001% (read counts) were required for clones to be classified as alloreactive. A clone was considered mappable if detected in the sequenced pre-transplant spleen, lymph node, or MLR CFSE-low populations of the donor or recipient. The cumulative frequency of alloreactive clones was calculated as a percentage of all sequences, weighted by copy number. TCRdb limited this immuneACCESS table to in-frame rearrangements with V and J called. A share of clones is missing; checked studies link under half to unresolved V genes, and the rest is unexplained. That table furnishes V, J and clone size, whereas the DNA furnished D and trimming. This sample holds roughly 100,000 clones; roughly 93% were observed only once. In total, the top ten clones hold roughly 1.2% of the sample.

In the paper's terms, the time point label means: cells obtained before transplantation from donor or recipient. CD3+CD4+ and CD3+CD8+ populations were FACS-sorted from unstimulated pre-transplant donor and recipient cells taken from spleen or lymph nodes. Study-level results and caveats: Patients with donor T cell macrochimerism had high GvH to HvG T cell clonal ratios in their allografts. Early after transplant, peak levels of circulating GvH clones were associated with declines in HvG clones. The relatively low number and heterogeneity of intestinal transplant patients limited the conclusions. GvH clones were detected in recipient bone marrow, and some appeared earlier in ileal mucosa or blood, consistent with an intestinal mucosal origin.

Trimming at the junction amounts to 4 bases on V and 7 bases on J, and the germline ends lie 9 bases apart. The germline V gene yields SGHDT for CDR1 and YYEEEE for CDR2. The CDR3 sequence holds 12 residues, the cysteine and phenylalanine included. Just CDR3 DNA is preserved here, 36 bases in frame from base 1. The sample consisted of unstimulated CD8+ T cells sorted from spleen or lymph node cells, taken before intestinal transplant. This sequence was found in a human donor who received an intestinal transplant. The chain uses TRBV5-6 and TRBJ2-1, with the D gene call left open. At the DNA level, the sequence is TGTGCCAGCAGCCCTAGTGGGAATGAGCAGTTCTTC. This is translated as CASSPSGNEQFF.